A selection of T cell receptor beta chains follows, all from one sample in a study of CD8+ T cells in alopecia areata. Method: immunoSEQ multiplex PCR; TCRdb's copy keeps in-frame clones and lacks some. The data hold around 150,000 clones, with approximately 65% observed a single time. Sequenced here: CD4+ T cells sorted from blood, sampled at week 4, from a patient treated with tofacitinib. The source is a human donor with alopecia areata. Both conserved end residues are part of each CDR3. Fields, in order: D gene, clone size, J gene, V gene, CDR3 protein, CDR3 DNA. A D gene is named only where the DNA matches it firmly. Clone size is shown for a subset of rows, as once, few, many or a class of expanded clone.

d_gene: .; abundance: few; j_gene: TRBJ2-6; v_gene: TRBV5-4; CDR3aa: CASSPAGANVLTF; CDR3nt: TGTGCCAGCAGCCCTGCAGGGGCCAACGTCCTGACTTTC
d_gene: TRBD1; abundance: few; j_gene: TRBJ2-7; v_gene: TRBV29-1; CDR3aa: CSGGQGSSYEQYF; CDR3nt: TGCAGCGGAGGACAGGGGAGCTCCTACGAGCAGTACTTC
d_gene: TRBD2; abundance: .; j_gene: TRBJ2-3; v_gene: TRBV6-6; CDR3aa: CASSLHGTSGEGHF; CDR3nt: TGTGCCAGCAGCCTACACGGGACTAGCGGGGAGGGTCATTTT
d_gene: .; abundance: .; j_gene: TRBJ2-1; v_gene: TRBV2; CDR3aa: CASSLIGEQFF; CDR3nt: TGTGCCAGCAGTTTAATCGGTGAGCAGTTCTTC
d_gene: TRBD2; abundance: .; j_gene: TRBJ2-3; v_gene: TRBV2; CDR3aa: CASRKLAGAATDTQYF; CDR3nt: TGTGCCAGCAGGAAGCTAGCGGGGGCCGCCACAGATACGCAGTATTTT
d_gene: .; abundance: .; j_gene: TRBJ1-2; v_gene: TRBV29-1; CDR3aa: CSVEDLSSGYTF; CDR3nt: TGCAGCGTTGAAGATTTGAGTTCTGGCTACACCTTC
d_gene: .; abundance: .; j_gene: TRBJ1-1; v_gene: TRBV30; CDR3aa: CAWSRWVGAFF; CDR3nt: TGTGCCTGGAGTCGATGGGTCGGGGCTTTCTTT
d_gene: TRBD1; abundance: .; j_gene: TRBJ1-1; v_gene: TRBV5-1; CDR3aa: CASSPRQGPNTEAFF; CDR3nt: TGCGCCAGCAGCCCGCGACAGGGACCGAACACTGAAGCTTTCTTT
d_gene: .; abundance: .; j_gene: TRBJ1-6; v_gene: TRBV4-2; CDR3aa: CASSQDRVDNSPLHF; CDR3nt: TGTGCCAGCAGCCAAGATAGAGTAGATAATTCACCCCTCCACTTT
d_gene: .; abundance: .; j_gene: TRBJ2-1; v_gene: TRBV4-1; CDR3aa: CASSPHPGGSSYNEQFF; CDR3nt: TGCGCCAGCAGCCCGCATCCGGGGGGCAGCTCCTACAATGAGCAGTTCTTC
d_gene: .; abundance: .; j_gene: TRBJ2-7; v_gene: TRBV6-1; CDR3aa: CATLTYEQYF; CDR3nt: TGTGCCACCCTAACCTACGAGCAGTACTTC
d_gene: .; abundance: .; j_gene: TRBJ1-5; v_gene: TRBV9; CDR3aa: CASSASGGNQPQHF; CDR3nt: TGTGCCAGCAGCGCCTCGGGGGGGAATCAGCCCCAGCATTTT
d_gene: .; abundance: .; j_gene: TRBJ2-3; v_gene: TRBV5-1; CDR3aa: CASSFRQKPDTQYF; CDR3nt: TGCGCCAGCAGCTTCCGACAGAAGCCAGATACGCAGTATTTT
d_gene: TRBD1; abundance: .; j_gene: TRBJ2-7; v_gene: TRBV2; CDR3aa: CASSVRQGANEQYF; CDR3nt: TGTGCCAGCAGTGTCAGACAGGGGGCGAACGAGCAGTACTTC
d_gene: .; abundance: .; j_gene: TRBJ2-1; v_gene: TRBV7-2; CDR3aa: CASRKAPTAPYNEQFF; CDR3nt: TGTGCCAGCAGAAAAGCCCCGACGGCCCCCTACAATGAGCAGTTCTTC
d_gene: TRBD1; abundance: .; j_gene: TRBJ1-6; v_gene: TRBV30; CDR3aa: CAWGTATNSPLHF; CDR3nt: TGTGCCTGGGGGACAGCTACTAATTCACCCCTCCACTTT
d_gene: .; abundance: .; j_gene: TRBJ1-6; v_gene: TRBV27; CDR3aa: CASTSGLGRSPLHF; CDR3nt: TGTGCCAGCACGTCAGGCCTGGGACGATCACCCCTCCACTTT
d_gene: TRBD1; abundance: .; j_gene: TRBJ2-4; v_gene: TRBV4-3; CDR3aa: CASSQGQGPAKNIQYF; CDR3nt: TGCGCCAGCAGCCAAGGACAGGGTCCGGCCAAAAACATTCAGTACTTC
d_gene: .; abundance: .; j_gene: TRBJ1-1; v_gene: TRBV30; CDR3aa: CAWSGQHTEAFF; CDR3nt: TGTGCCTGGAGTGGCCAGCACACTGAAGCTTTCTTT
d_gene: .; abundance: .; j_gene: TRBJ1-6; v_gene: TRBV27; CDR3aa: CASRPYPGNSPLHF; CDR3nt: TGTGCCAGCAGACCCTATCCGGGTAATTCACCCCTCCACTTT
d_gene: .; abundance: .; j_gene: TRBJ2-5; v_gene: TRBV4-1; CDR3aa: CASSPPRSGAAGTQYF; CDR3nt: TGCGCCAGCAGTCCTCCCAGAAGCGGAGCAGCCGGGACCCAGTACTTC
d_gene: .; abundance: .; j_gene: TRBJ1-6; v_gene: TRBV30; CDR3aa: CAWEDSNNSPLHF; CDR3nt: TGTGCCTGGGAGGACAGTAATAATTCACCCCTCCACTTT
d_gene: TRBD2; abundance: .; j_gene: TRBJ2-1; v_gene: TRBV7-2; CDR3aa: CASSIASGGWSEQFF; CDR3nt: TGTGCCAGCAGCATCGCTAGCGGGGGGTGGAGTGAGCAGTTCTTC
d_gene: .; abundance: .; j_gene: TRBJ1-2; v_gene: TRBV18; CDR3aa: CASSPAFSYGYTF; CDR3nt: TGTGCCAGCTCACCGGCATTCTCCTATGGCTACACCTTC
d_gene: .; abundance: .; j_gene: TRBJ1-6; v_gene: TRBV5-1; CDR3aa: CASSLAGSDSPLHF; CDR3nt: TGCGCCAGCAGCTTGGCAGGCTCGGATTCACCCCTCCACTTT
d_gene: TRBD1; abundance: .; j_gene: TRBJ2-2; v_gene: TRBV29-1; CDR3aa: CSASDRGAGELFF; CDR3nt: TGCAGCGCTAGCGACAGGGGCGCCGGGGAGCTGTTTTTT
d_gene: .; abundance: few; j_gene: TRBJ2-6; v_gene: TRBV4-3; CDR3aa: CASSQVGPGANVLTF; CDR3nt: TGCGCCAGCAGCCAAGTTGGTCCTGGGGCCAACGTCCTGACTTTC
d_gene: .; abundance: .; j_gene: TRBJ1-4; v_gene: TRBV4-3; CDR3aa: CASSQGGATNEKLFF; CDR3nt: TGCGCCAGCAGCCAAGGGGGGGCTACTAATGAAAAACTGTTTTTT
d_gene: .; abundance: .; j_gene: TRBJ2-1; v_gene: TRBV29-1; CDR3aa: CSVAGGPKGLEQFF; CDR3nt: TGCAGCGTCGCTGGGGGGCCGAAAGGATTGGAGCAGTTCTTC